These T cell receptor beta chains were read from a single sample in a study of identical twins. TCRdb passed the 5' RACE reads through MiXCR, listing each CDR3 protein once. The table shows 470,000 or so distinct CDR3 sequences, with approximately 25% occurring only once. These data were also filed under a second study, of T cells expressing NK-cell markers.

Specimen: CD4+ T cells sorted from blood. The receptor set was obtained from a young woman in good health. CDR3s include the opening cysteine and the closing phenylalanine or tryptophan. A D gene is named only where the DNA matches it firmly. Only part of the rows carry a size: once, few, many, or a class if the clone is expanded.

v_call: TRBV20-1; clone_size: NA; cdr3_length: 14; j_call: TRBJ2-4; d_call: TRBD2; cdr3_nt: TGCAGTGCTAGCTCTAGCGGAGCCAAAAACATTCAGTACTTC; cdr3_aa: CSASSSGAKNIQYF
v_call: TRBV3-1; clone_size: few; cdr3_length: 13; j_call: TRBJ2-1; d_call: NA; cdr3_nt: TGTGCCAGCAGCCAGTTGACAGTCAATGAGCAGTTCTTC; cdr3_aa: CASSQLTVNEQFF
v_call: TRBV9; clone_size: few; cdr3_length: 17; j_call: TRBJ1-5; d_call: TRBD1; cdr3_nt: TGTGCCAGCAGCGCGCCATACGGGACAGATAGCAATCAGCCCCAGCATTTT; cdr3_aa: CASSAPYGTDSNQPQHF
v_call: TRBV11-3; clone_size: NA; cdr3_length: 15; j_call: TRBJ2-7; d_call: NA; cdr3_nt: TGTGCCAGCAGCTTAGTAGGGACGATACTTTACGAGCAGTACTTC; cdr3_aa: CASSLVGTILYEQYF
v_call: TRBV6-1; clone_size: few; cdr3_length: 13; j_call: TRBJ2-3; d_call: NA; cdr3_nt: TGTGCCAGCAGGAGTCTAGCTCCAGATACGCAGTATTTT; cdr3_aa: CASRSLAPDTQYF
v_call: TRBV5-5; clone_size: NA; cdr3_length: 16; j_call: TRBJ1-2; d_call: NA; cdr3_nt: TGTGCCAGCAGCTTGGAGGAAAGAGGGAAAAGCTATGGCTACACCTTC; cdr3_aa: CASSLEERGKSYGYTF
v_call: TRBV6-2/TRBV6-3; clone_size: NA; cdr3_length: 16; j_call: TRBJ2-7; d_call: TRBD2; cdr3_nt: TGTGCCAGCACCTACCCACTAGCGGGAGGAATGGGGGAGCAGTACTTC; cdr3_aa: CASTYPLAGGMGEQYF
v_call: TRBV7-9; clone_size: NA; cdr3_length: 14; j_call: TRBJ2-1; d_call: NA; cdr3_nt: TGTGCCAGCAGCCTTCTTCAGGGGCTAGGTGAGCAGTTCTTC; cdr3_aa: CASSLLQGLGEQFF
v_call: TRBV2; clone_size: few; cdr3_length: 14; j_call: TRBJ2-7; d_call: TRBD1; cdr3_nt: TGTGCCAGCAGTGTGGGCAGGGGGTCGTACGAGCAGTACTTC; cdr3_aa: CASSVGRGSYEQYF
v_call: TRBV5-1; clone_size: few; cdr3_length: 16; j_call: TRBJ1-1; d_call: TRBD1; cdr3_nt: TGCGCCAGCAGCCCCCGGACAGGGACGGAGAGAACTGAAGCTTTCTTT; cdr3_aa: CASSPRTGTERTEAFF
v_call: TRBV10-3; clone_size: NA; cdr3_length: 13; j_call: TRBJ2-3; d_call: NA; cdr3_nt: TGTGCCATCGCGGCGGCAAGCACAGATACGCAGTATTTT; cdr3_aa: CAIAAASTDTQYF
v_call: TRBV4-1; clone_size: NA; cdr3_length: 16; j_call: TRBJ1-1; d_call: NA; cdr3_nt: TGCGCCAGCAGCCAAGATGCTCACGGGGGGGGTAGTGAAGCTTTCTTT; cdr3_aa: CASSQDAHGGGSEAFF
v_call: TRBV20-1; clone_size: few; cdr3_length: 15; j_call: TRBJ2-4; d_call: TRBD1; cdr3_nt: TGCAGTGCTAGAGATCTCGACAGGGGAGGCGGCATTCAGTACTTC; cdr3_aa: CSARDLDRGGGIQYF
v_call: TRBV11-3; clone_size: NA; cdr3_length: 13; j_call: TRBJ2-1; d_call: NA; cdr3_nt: TGTGCCAGCAGCTTCCGCACCCACAATGAGCAGTTCTTC; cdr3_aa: CASSFRTHNEQFF
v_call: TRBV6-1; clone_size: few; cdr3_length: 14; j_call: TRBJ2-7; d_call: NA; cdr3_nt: TGTGCCAGCAGTCCCGATGGACAAAGCTACGAGCAGTACTTC; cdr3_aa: CASSPDGQSYEQYF
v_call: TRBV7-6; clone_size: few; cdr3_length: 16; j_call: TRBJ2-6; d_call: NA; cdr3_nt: TGTGCCAGCAGCTCGACAGCAGGGTCTGGGGCCAACGTCCTGACTTTC; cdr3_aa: CASSSTAGSGANVLTF
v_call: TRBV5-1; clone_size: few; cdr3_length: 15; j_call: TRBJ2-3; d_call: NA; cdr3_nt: TGCGCCAGCAGCTTGCAGGGACAACACACAGATACGCAGTATTTT; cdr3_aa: CASSLQGQHTDTQYF
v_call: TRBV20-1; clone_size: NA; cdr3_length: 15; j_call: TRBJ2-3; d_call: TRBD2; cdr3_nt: TGCAGTGCCCAGAGACTAGCGGGGGGGCCAGATACGCAGTATTTT; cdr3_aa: CSAQRLAGGPDTQYF
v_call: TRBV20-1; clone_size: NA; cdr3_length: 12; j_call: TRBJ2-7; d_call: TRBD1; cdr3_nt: TGCAGTGCTCCTAGACAGGGTTACGAGCAGTACTTC; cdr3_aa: CSAPRQGYEQYF
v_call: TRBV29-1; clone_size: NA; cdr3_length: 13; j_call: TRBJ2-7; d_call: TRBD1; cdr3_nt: TGCAGCGCGCGGGACAGGGGAACCTACGAGCAGTACTTC; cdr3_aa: CSARDRGTYEQYF
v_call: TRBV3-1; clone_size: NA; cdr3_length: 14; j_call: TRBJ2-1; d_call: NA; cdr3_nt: TGTGCCAGCAGCCCTTTGAGGGCCAGGAATGAGCAGTTCTTC; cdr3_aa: CASSPLRARNEQFF
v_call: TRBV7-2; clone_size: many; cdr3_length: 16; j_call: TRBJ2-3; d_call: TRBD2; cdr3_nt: TGTGCCAGCAGCTTAGCGAGAGGCGGGGGGGCCTCTGCGCAGTATTTT; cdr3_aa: CASSLARGGGASAQYF
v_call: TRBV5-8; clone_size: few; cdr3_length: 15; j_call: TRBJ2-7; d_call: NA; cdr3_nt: TGTGCCAGCAGCTTGCCCACGGGGGACAGCTACGAGCAGTACTTC; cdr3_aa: CASSLPTGDSYEQYF
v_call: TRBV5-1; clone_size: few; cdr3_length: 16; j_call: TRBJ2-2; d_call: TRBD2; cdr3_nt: TGCGCCAGCAGCCCCAGGACTAGCGGTTCTACCGGGGAGCTGTTTTTT; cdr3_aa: CASSPRTSGSTGELFF
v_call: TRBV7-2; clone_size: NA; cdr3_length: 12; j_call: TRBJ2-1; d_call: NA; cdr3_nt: TGTGCCAGCAGCTTATGGGGCGAGGGGCAGTTCTTC; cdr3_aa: CASSLWGEGQFF
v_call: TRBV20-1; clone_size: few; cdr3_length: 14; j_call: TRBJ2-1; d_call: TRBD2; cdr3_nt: TGCAGTGCCCATAGCGGGAGCTCCTACAATGAGCAGTTCTTC; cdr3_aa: CSAHSGSSYNEQFF
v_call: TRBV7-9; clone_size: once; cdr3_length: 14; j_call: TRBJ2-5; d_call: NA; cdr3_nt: TGTGCCAGCAGCTTACCCTGGGTGTCGGAGACCCAGTACTTC; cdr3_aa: CASSLPWVSETQYF
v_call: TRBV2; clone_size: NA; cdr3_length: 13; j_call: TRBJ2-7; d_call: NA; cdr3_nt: TGTGCCAGCGACGGGTCCTACTACTACGAGCAGTACTTC; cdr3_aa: CASDGSYYYEQYF
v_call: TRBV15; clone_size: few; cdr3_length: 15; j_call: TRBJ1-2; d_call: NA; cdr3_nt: TGTGCCACCAGCAGAGATCGGCGGGCCGGCTATGGCTACACCTTC; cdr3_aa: CATSRDRRAGYGYTF
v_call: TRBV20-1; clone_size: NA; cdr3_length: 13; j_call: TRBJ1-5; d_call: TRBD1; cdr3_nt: TGCAGTGCCAAAGGGACAGTCAATCAGCCCCAGCATTTT; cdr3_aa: CSAKGTVNQPQHF
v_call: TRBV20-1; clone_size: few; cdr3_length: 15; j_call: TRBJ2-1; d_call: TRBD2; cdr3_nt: TGCAGTGCTAAACCGGGACTAGCGGGCTACAATGAGCAGTTCTTC; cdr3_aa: CSAKPGLAGYNEQFF